These T cell receptor beta chains were read from a single sample in a study of T cell responses to AZD1222 COVID-19 vaccine. Repertoires were generated with immunoSEQ multiplex PCR, while TCRdb's copy carries only in-frame clones and drops some. The table includes around 180,000 clones, 90% to 95% detected once. Sequences were derived from peripheral blood, sampled 28 days after the second AZD1222 dose. The receptors shown here come from an adult who received the AZD1222 COVID-19 vaccine. The CDR3 runs from the conserved cysteine through the conserved F or W. Each record gives: clone size, V gene, D gene, J gene, CDR3 protein, CDR3 DNA. The D gene is left open where the match is weak. Expanded clones get a size class; other rows say once, few or many, or leave the size out.

-	TRBV4-1	TRBD1	TRBJ1-6	CASSQYAQGQSYYNSPLHF	TGCGCCAGCAGCCAGTATGCTCAGGGACAGAGTTACTATAATTCACCCCTCCACTTT
once	TRBV19	TRBD2	TRBJ2-2	CASRGGPIQNTGELFF	TGTGCCAGTCGCGGGGGTCCCATCCAAAACACCGGGGAGCTGTTTTTT
-	TRBV30	-	TRBJ2-2	CAWSREVHTGELFF	TGTGCCTGGAGTAGGGAGGTTCACACCGGGGAGCTGTTTTTT
-	TRBV2	-	TRBJ1-2	CASSRESMNYGYTF	TGTGCCAGCAGTAGGGAGAGCATGAACTATGGCTACACCTTC
-	TRBV7-9	-	TRBJ2-1	CASSLAHSLEADEQFF	TGTGCCAGCAGCTTAGCTCATAGTCTCGAGGCGGATGAGCAGTTCTTC
-	TRBV4-3	TRBD1	TRBJ1-2	CASSQDLMVTGGYGYTF	TGCGCCAGCAGCCAAGATTTGATGGTGACAGGGGGATATGGCTACACCTTC
-	TRBV12-3/TRBV12-4	TRBD1	TRBJ1-1	CASSRDRDAEAFF	TGTGCCAGCAGCCGCGACAGGGACGCTGAAGCTTTCTTT
-	TRBV28	TRBD1	TRBJ1-2	CATGSRGLYGYTF	TGTGCCACCGGATCAAGGGGGCTGTATGGCTACACCTTC
-	TRBV7-8	TRBD2	TRBJ2-1	CASSPKLAGDSEQFF	TGTGCCAGCAGCCCGAAACTAGCGGGGGACTCTGAGCAGTTCTTC
-	TRBV7-6	-	TRBJ1-2	CASSLNGGFYGYTF	TGTGCCAGCAGCTTAAATGGGGGCTTCTATGGCTACACCTTC
-	TRBV6-5	-	TRBJ1-2	CAGTRRGGDGYTF	TGTGCCGGAACCCGGCGGGGTGGGGATGGCTACACCTTC
-	TRBV6-2/TRBV6-3	-	TRBJ1-5	CASSYSGGIGGQPQHF	TGTGCCAGCAGTTACTCGGGGGGGATCGGCGGTCAGCCCCAGCATTTT
-	TRBV4-1	-	TRBJ2-1	CASSQDPGNEQFF	TGCGCCAGCAGCCAAGATCCTGGCAATGAGCAGTTCTTC
-	TRBV7-3	-	TRBJ1-2	CASSFSEGGGYTF	TGTGCCAGCAGCTTTTCGGAGGGTGGTGGCTACACCTTC
-	TRBV13	TRBD1	TRBJ1-2	CASSTAPRGTGSMEYTF	TGTGCCAGCAGCACTGCTCCCAGGGGGACAGGGTCGATGGAGTACACCTTC
-	TRBV11-3	-	TRBJ1-3	CASSHRGSGNTIYF	TGTGCCAGCAGCCACCGAGGCTCTGGAAACACCATATATTTT
-	TRBV19	-	TRBJ1-1	CASDQGNTEAFF	TGTGCCAGCGACCAGGGTAACACTGAAGCTTTCTTT
-	TRBV3-1/TRBV3-2	-	TRBJ1-6	CASPRSGANPNSPLHF	TGTGCCAGTCCCAGATCGGGCGCTAACCCTAATTCACCCCTCCACTTT
-	TRBV9	-	TRBJ2-3	CASSVGGAGGTDTQYF	TGTGCCAGCAGCGTAGGAGGGGCAGGGGGCACAGATACGCAGTATTTT
-	TRBV5-5	-	TRBJ1-4	CASSSFNYEKLFF	TGTGCCAGCAGCTCCTTCAATTATGAAAAACTGTTTTTT
few	TRBV29-1	-	TRBJ2-7	CSAEGSSYEQYF	TGCAGCGCTGAAGGGAGCTCCTACGAGCAGTACTTC
-	TRBV1	-	TRBJ2-3	CTSTRGSEGTDTQYF	TGCACCAGCACCCGGGGTAGCGAGGGAACAGATACGCAGTATTTT
-	TRBV11-3	TRBD2	TRBJ2-2	CASSPNSGSVGGELFF	TGTGCCAGCAGCCCTAATAGCGGGAGTGTAGGCGGGGAGCTGTTTTTT
-	TRBV5-1	-	TRBJ2-1	CASSLEDNEQFF	TGCGCCAGCAGCTTGGAAGACAATGAGCAGTTCTTC
-	TRBV27	-	TRBJ1-2	CATKGGYYGYTF	TGTGCCACCAAGGGGGGGTACTATGGCTACACCTTC
-	TRBV18	TRBD1	TRBJ2-7	CASSRGRQGNEQYF	TGTGCCAGCTCACGAGGGCGACAGGGCAACGAGCAGTACTTC
-	TRBV6-5	-	TRBJ1-1	CASSYPLAGEAFF	TGTGCCAGCAGTTACCCCCTGGCAGGTGAAGCTTTCTTT
-	TRBV19	-	TRBJ1-5	CASSLEDQPQHF	TGTGCCAGTAGCCTGGAGGACCAGCCCCAGCATTTT
-	TRBV7-8	TRBD1	TRBJ1-5	CASSFKGADRPQHF	TGTGCCAGCAGCTTCAAGGGGGCTGATAGGCCCCAGCATTTT
-	TRBV11-2	TRBD2	TRBJ2-3	CASSLLAGGGDTQYF	TGTGCCAGCAGTTTGCTAGCGGGAGGGGGTGATACGCAGTATTTT
-	TRBV19	-	TRBJ1-4	CASSRSVGRATNEKLFF	TGTGCCAGTAGTAGGAGTGTTGGGAGAGCAACTAATGAAAAACTGTTTTTT
few	TRBV30	-	TRBJ1-5	CAWSVQINQPQHF	TGTGCCTGGAGTGTACAAATAAATCAGCCCCAGCATTTT
-	TRBV6-1	-	TRBJ1-3	CASSEQSSGNTIYF	TGTGCCAGCAGTGAGCAGAGCTCTGGAAACACCATATATTTT
-	TRBV7-9	TRBD2	TRBJ2-1	CASSLGLGTSGNNEQFF	TGTGCCAGCAGCTTAGGTCTTGGGACTAGCGGGAACAATGAGCAGTTCTTC
-	TRBV11-2	TRBD1	TRBJ2-1	CASSWGQGAYNEQFF	TGTGCCAGCAGCTGGGGACAGGGGGCCTACAATGAGCAGTTCTTC
-	TRBV5-6	-	TRBJ2-1	CASSPNPSEQFF	TGTGCCAGCAGCCCAAACCCCAGTGAGCAGTTCTTC
-	TRBV18	-	TRBJ1-1	CASSPGRVEAFF	TGTGCCAGCTCACCGGGAAGAGTTGAAGCTTTCTTT
-	TRBV27	-	TRBJ2-7	CASSRKSSYEQYF	TGTGCCAGCAGTCGGAAATCTTCCTACGAGCAGTACTTC
-	TRBV29-1	-	TRBJ1-1	CSVPQGTEAFF	TGCAGCGTCCCCCAGGGAACTGAAGCTTTCTTT
once	TRBV5-1	TRBD2	TRBJ2-2	CASSPGLAGRLTGELFF	TGCGCCAGCAGCCCAGGACTAGCGGGGAGGTTGACCGGGGAGCTGTTTTTT
-	TRBV5-5	-	TRBJ2-7	CASSVRMAAYEQYF	TGTGCCAGCAGCGTCCGGATGGCCGCCTACGAGCAGTACTTC
-	TRBV11-2	-	TRBJ2-5	CASSGDPREPQYF	TGTGCCAGCAGCGGAGACCCCCGGGAACCCCAGTACTTC
-	TRBV19	TRBD2	TRBJ2-2	CASSSREPVGELFF	TGTGCCAGTTCCTCGCGGGAGCCTGTGGGGGAGCTGTTTTTT
-	TRBV2	TRBD1	TRBJ2-1	CASLQGALREQFF	TGTGCCAGCCTTCAGGGGGCGCTTCGTGAGCAGTTCTTC
-	TRBV6-6	-	TRBJ1-2	CASSRGQNYGYTF	TGTGCCAGCAGTCGAGGACAGAACTATGGCTACACCTTC
-	TRBV5-1	-	TRBJ2-2	CASSFYGGPTGELFF	TGCGCCAGCAGCTTCTACGGGGGGCCCACCGGGGAGCTGTTTTTT